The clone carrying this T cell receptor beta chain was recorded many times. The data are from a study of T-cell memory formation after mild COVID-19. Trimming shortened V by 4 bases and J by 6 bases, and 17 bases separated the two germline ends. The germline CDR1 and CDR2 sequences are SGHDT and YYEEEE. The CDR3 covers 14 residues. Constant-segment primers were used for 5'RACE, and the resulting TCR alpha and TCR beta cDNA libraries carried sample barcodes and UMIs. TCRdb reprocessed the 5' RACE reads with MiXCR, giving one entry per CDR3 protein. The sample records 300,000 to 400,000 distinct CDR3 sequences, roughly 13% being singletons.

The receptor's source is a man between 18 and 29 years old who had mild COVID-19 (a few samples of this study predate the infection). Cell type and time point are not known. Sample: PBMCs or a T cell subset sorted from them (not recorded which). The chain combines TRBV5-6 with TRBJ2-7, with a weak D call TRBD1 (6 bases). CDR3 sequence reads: CASSESYRVREQYV. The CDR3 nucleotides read TGTGCCAGCAGCGAGTCATACAGGGTCCGCGAGCAGTACGTC.